The entry below describes one T cell receptor (beta chain). The antigen remains unidentified. The entry originates in a study of graft-versus-host responses after intestinal transplantation. Whole-study context: Every recipient underwent anti-thymocyte globulin induction, then tacrolimus and steroids for 2 to 3 years.

Sequencing was performed with immunoSEQ multiplex PCR; in TCRdb, only in-frame clones are kept and a portion is missing. The profile shows roughly 120,000 clones, 85% to 95% of them singletons. The CDR3 extends over 17 amino acids. From germline, CDR1 is SQVTM and CDR2 ANQGSEA. V shed 0 bases and J shed 1 base, with 16 bases lying between them. Study-wide results and limits: GvH clone levels peaked in circulation, and this peak was associated with early post-transplant HvG declines. GvH clones appeared in recipient marrow, some first in ileum or blood.

The chain couples TRBV29-1 to TRBJ2-1; possibly TRBD2 for D (7 bases). The sequence was collected from a human donor who received an intestinal transplant. The sequenced sample was unstimulated CD8+ T cells sorted from spleen or lymph node cells, obtained before intestinal transplant. The CDR3 nucleotides are TGCAGCGTTGAAGATAGGGGGGGGACTCTATCCTACAATGAGCAGTTCTTC. Translating it yields CSVEDRGGTLSYNEQFF.